The following is a TCR beta chain sequence with its context. No antigen is known for it. The sample originates from a study of cytomegalovirus exposure and HLA in healthy donors. Study-wide results and limits: Reported performance of the classifier showed diagnosis of cytomegalovirus status with high specificity and sensitivity. According to a subsequent analysis, TCR clusters identified in the first cohort showed a tendency to co-occur across the approximately 110 validation repertoires.

Separation from the roughly 600-subject first cohort characterized the roughly 130-subject validation cohort, to which the donors belonged. This CDR3 spans 14 amino acids. Trimming took 4 bases from V and 5 from J; bases not matched to a gene: 3. The germline V gene encodes CDR1 SGHVS and CDR2 FNYEAQ. The data were produced by immunoSEQ multiplex PCR, yet TCRdb's version contains in-frame clones alone and is incomplete. The profile shows 110,000 to 150,000 clones, nearly 90% of them singletons. The specimen sequenced was PBMCs. The gene calls are TRBV7-6 and TRBJ2-3; TRBD2 matches 10 bases. The sequence came from a woman under 30 in good health and CMV-seropositive. This CDR3 is CASSSAGGEDTQYF. DNA of the CDR3: TGTGCCAGCAGCTCAGCGGGGGGGGAAGATACGCAGTATTTT.